These T cell receptor beta chains were read from a single sample in a study of CD8 T cells in Susac syndrome. TCRdb re-analysed the immunoSEQ multiplex PCR reads in MiXCR, keeping a single row per CDR3 protein. The sample comprises about 120,000 distinct CDR3 sequences, over 95% of which are singletons, and roughly 0.14% rests with the top ten. The sequencing sample was made of CD4+ T cells from PBMCs. The receptors were gathered from a human donor with Susac syndrome. Each CDR3 is given with its conserved first and last residue. D genes are given only for firm matches. A row's size may be missing; if present it is once, few, many or a size class.

>TRBJ2-7|TRBV30|NA|12|NA
TGTGCCTGGAGCAGTTACTCCTACGAGCAGTACTTC
CAWSSYSYEQYF
>TRBJ1-1|TRBV10-3|NA|13|TRBD1
TGTGCCATCAGTGATGAGGGGGCGACTGAAGCTTTCTTT
CAISDEGATEAFF
>TRBJ2-3|TRBV12-3/TRBV12-4|NA|15|NA
TGTGCCAGTCGAAAGCCAGGGACGGGCACAGATACGCAGTATTTT
CASRKPGTGTDTQYF
>TRBJ2-7|TRBV6-1|NA|15|NA
TGTGCCAGCAGTGACCCCGGCAGCTCCCAATGGGGGCAGTACTTC
CASSDPGSSQWGQYF
>TRBJ2-3|TRBV6-5|NA|14|NA
TGTGCCAGCAGTTACTCTTCTAGCACAGATACGCAGTATTTT
CASSYSSSTDTQYF
>TRBJ2-3|TRBV5-1|NA|14|NA
TGCGCCAGCAGCTGGGGCGCGGGTGGCGATACGCAGTATTTT
CASSWGAGGDTQYF
>TRBJ2-5|TRBV27|NA|17|TRBD2
TGTGCCAGCAGTTCGACCCAATCTAGCGGGATCCAAGAGACCCAGTACTTC
CASSSTQSSGIQETQYF
>TRBJ1-2|TRBV9|NA|14|NA
TGTGCCAGCAGCGTAGGGACACAGCCCTATGGCTACACCTTC
CASSVGTQPYGYTF
>TRBJ1-4|TRBV5-4|NA|14|NA
TGTGCCAGCAGCCAGGGGACGGATAATGAAAAACTGTTTTTT
CASSQGTDNEKLFF
>TRBJ2-1|TRBV3-1|once|15|NA
TGTGCCAGCAGCCAAAAAGGGACGGTGGGCAATGAGCAGTTCTTC
CASSQKGTVGNEQFF
>TRBJ2-4|TRBV14|NA|16|NA
TGTGCCAGCAGCCAAGATAGGTCCCTAGCCAAAAACATTCAGTACTTC
CASSQDRSLAKNIQYF
>TRBJ1-2|TRBV4-1|NA|13|NA
TGCGCCAGCAGCCAGGCGTTTGGTCGTGGCTACACCTTC
CASSQAFGRGYTF
>TRBJ2-7|TRBV30|NA|13|NA
TGTGCCTGGAGCGGTTCCAATTCCTACGAGCAGTACTTC
CAWSGSNSYEQYF
>TRBJ2-7|TRBV10-3|NA|14|NA
TGTGCCATCAGGGAGAGAGGGGACATCTACGAGCAGTACTTC
CAIRERGDIYEQYF
>TRBJ2-7|TRBV12-3/TRBV12-4|once|14|NA
TGTGCCAGCAGTTTAGGGGCATCCTCCTACGAGCAGTACTTC
CASSLGASSYEQYF
>TRBJ2-7|TRBV20-1|NA|12|NA
TGCAGTGCTAGACGACTGAGCTACGAGCAGTACTTC
CSARRLSYEQYF
>TRBJ1-5|TRBV3-1|NA|14|NA
TGTGCCAGCAGCCAAAACGGACTAGGTCAGCCCCAGCATTTT
CASSQNGLGQPQHF